These T cell receptor beta chains were read from a single sample in a study of blood T cell repertoires in COVID-19. Clones were sequenced by immunoSEQ multiplex PCR, and TCRdb holds only the in-frame ones, with some missing. The data hold roughly 300,000 clones, with about 90% observed a single time. The sample consisted of peripheral blood. The receptors were gathered from a woman aged 25 to 39 with COVID-19, enrolled during active disease. The CDR3 runs from the conserved cysteine through the conserved F or W. D genes are given only for firm matches. Expanded clones get a size class; other rows say once, few or many, or leave the size out.

TRBV12-3/TRBV12-4,TRBJ1-3,.,.,TGTGCCAGCAGTTTCGGAGGGGACACCATATATTTT,CASSFGGDTIYF
TRBV7-8,TRBJ2-3,.,.,TGTGCCAGCAGCCCTAAACCGGGAGAGGGTAGCACAGATACGCAGTATTTT,CASSPKPGEGSTDTQYF
TRBV11-1,TRBJ2-2,.,.,TGTGCCAGCAGCTTGAGGTATCGGAACACCGGGGAGCTGTTTTTT,CASSLRYRNTGELFF
TRBV29-1,TRBJ1-2,.,.,TGCAGCGTCTCCACAGCTGCTGGCTACACCTTC,CSVSTAAGYTF
TRBV25-1,TRBJ1-2,.,once,TGTGCCAGCAGTGATTTCTTCCTGAGGGATGGCTACACCTTC,CASSDFFLRDGYTF
TRBV5-1,TRBJ1-2,TRBD1,.,TGCGCCAGCAGCTTGGGACAGGGAAGTTATGGCTACACCTTC,CASSLGQGSYGYTF
TRBV5-8,TRBJ1-1,TRBD1,.,TGTGCCAGCAGCTTGGTATTAGGACAGGGTGACACTGAAGCTTTCTTT,CASSLVLGQGDTEAFF
TRBV7-9,TRBJ1-2,.,.,TGTGCCAGCAGCCGGAGCGCGAGCGGAGGCTATGGCTACACCTTC,CASSRSASGGYGYTF
TRBV11-2,TRBJ1-5,.,once,TGTGCCAGCAGCTTAGATCGGAGTCAGCCCCAGCATTTT,CASSLDRSQPQHF
TRBV6-6,TRBJ1-5,.,.,TGTGCCAGCAGTTACAGAGGGGGGGATCAGCCCCAGCATTTT,CASSYRGGDQPQHF
TRBV9,TRBJ1-1,TRBD1,.,TGTGCCAGCAGCCCCTACAGGGGGGGAGGCACTGAAGCTTTCTTT,CASSPYRGGGTEAFF
TRBV19,TRBJ2-1,TRBD2,.,TGTGCCAGTAGCGTTTCCCCTAGCGGACCAACCTACAATGAGCAGTTCTTC,CASSVSPSGPTYNEQFF
TRBV2,TRBJ2-3,TRBD2,.,TGTGCCAGCAGTAATAGCGGGGGGACTATCTCACAGTTCACAGATACGCAGTATTTT,CASSNSGGTISQFTDTQYF
TRBV7-9,TRBJ1-4,TRBD1,.,TGTGCCAGCAGCTTAGCAGGGGGCGGTGAAAAACTGTTTTTT,CASSLAGGGEKLFF
TRBV3-1/TRBV3-2,TRBJ2-3,.,.,TGTGCCAGCAGCCAACCCGGGGCAGATACGCAGTATTTT,CASSQPGADTQYF
TRBV23-1,TRBJ1-2,.,.,TGCGCCAGCAGTCCGCCGCCGCCGACACCTAGGGGCGGTAGCTATGGCTACACCTTC,CASSPPPPTPRGGSYGYTF
TRBV29-1,TRBJ1-1,.,.,TGCAGCGCGCAAGAGCGGGGGCGGGACACTGAAGCTTTCTTT,CSAQERGRDTEAFF
TRBV11-3,TRBJ1-1,TRBD1,once,TGTGCCAGCAGCTTAAGGGGTAACAGGGGGCGGACTGAAGCTTTCTTT,CASSLRGNRGRTEAFF
TRBV6-5,TRBJ1-6,.,once,TGTGCCAGCAGTTACCGGAGGGGAAATTCACCCCTCCACTTT,CASSYRRGNSPLHF
TRBV28,TRBJ2-5,.,.,TGTGCAGCCCGGGACTTACAAGAGACCCAGTACTTC,CAARDLQETQYF
TRBV6-5,TRBJ1-5,.,.,TGTGCCAGCAGACAGGACAGCTTGATTCATCAGCCCCAGCATTTT,CASRQDSLIHQPQHF
TRBV2,TRBJ1-2,TRBD1,.,TGTGCCAGCGGGGTAGGGACAGGGACGCATGGCTACACCTTC,CASGVGTGTHGYTF
TRBV28,TRBJ1-2,.,.,TGTGCCAGCAGCCCTGTCGTTTATGGCTACACCTTC,CASSPVVYGYTF
TRBV7-2,TRBJ1-3,TRBD1,.,TGTGCCAGCAGCCGGACCGTTCCGGGACAGGGGAAATTTTATTTT,CASSRTVPGQGKFYF
TRBV11-2,TRBJ2-5,TRBD2,.,TGTGCCAGCAGCACGAGACTAGCCGGGGGGGAGACCCAGTACTTC,CASSTRLAGGETQYF
TRBV10-3,TRBJ2-1,TRBD2,.,TGTGCCATCAGCCCCGGGACTAGCGGGGGCTATGAGCAGTTCTTC,CAISPGTSGGYEQFF
TRBV27,TRBJ2-5,TRBD2,.,TGTGCCGGCAGTCCCCACGGGGGGTACCAAGAGACCCAGTACTTC,CAGSPHGGYQETQYF
TRBV7-2,TRBJ1-2,.,.,TGTGCCAGCAGCCAGACTAACTATGGCTACACCTTC,CASSQTNYGYTF
TRBV5-6,TRBJ1-4,TRBD1,.,TGTGCCAGCAGCTTGGATTCGGGACAGGGAGGAGAAAAACTGTTTTTT,CASSLDSGQGGEKLFF